The T cell receptor (beta chain) under discussion was sequenced for a study of vaccination and CD4 T cells after COVID-19. Study details: A CEFX pool, an HIV-1 Nef pool, or else no peptide went into the control cultures.

The treatment is: approximately 9-day PBMC culture with coronavirus spike peptide pools or control peptides (ViraFEST assay). Gathering of the CD4+ T cells, from the unexposed donor, took place before the COVID-19 pandemic (2011-2018). Remarks on this clonotype: Its antigen is not known.

CDR3 length equals 15 residues. CDR1 MGHRA and CDR2 YSYEKL come from the germline V gene. After removal of 3 bases from V and 2 bases from J, the junction contained 6 bases not matched to a gene. Sequencing of the DNA from cultured CD4+ T cells was carried out with the Oncomine TCR Beta short-read assay. TCRdb itself ran the PCR reads through MiXCR, one entry per CDR3 protein. Among several thousand distinct CDR3 sequences listed, under 40% were seen once. Overall study results and limits: Looking at convalescent patients, 304 of their 307 vaccine-specific clones were spike mono-reactive.

Source material: CD4+ T cells from blood, cultured in vitro. The TCR sequence derives from a human donor in good health. The chain links TRBV4-1 to TRBJ2-7, with TRBD1 matching over 8 bases. CDR3 nucleotide sequence: TGCGCCAGCAGCCAGCCCGGACAGGGAGCCTACGAGCAGTACTTC. This encodes CASSQPGQGAYEQYF.